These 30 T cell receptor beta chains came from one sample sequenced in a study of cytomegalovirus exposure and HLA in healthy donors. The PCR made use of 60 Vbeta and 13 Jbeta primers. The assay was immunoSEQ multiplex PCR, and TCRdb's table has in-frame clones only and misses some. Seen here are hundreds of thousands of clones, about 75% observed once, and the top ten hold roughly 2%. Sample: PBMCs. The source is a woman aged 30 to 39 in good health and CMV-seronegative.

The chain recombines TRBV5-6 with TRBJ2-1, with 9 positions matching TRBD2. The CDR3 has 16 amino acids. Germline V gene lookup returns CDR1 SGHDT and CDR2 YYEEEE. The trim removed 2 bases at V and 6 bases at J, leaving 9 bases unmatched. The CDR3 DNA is TGTGCCAGCAGCTTCTACGCTAGCGGGGAGGGCAATGAGCAGTTCTTC. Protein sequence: CASSFYASGEGNEQFF.

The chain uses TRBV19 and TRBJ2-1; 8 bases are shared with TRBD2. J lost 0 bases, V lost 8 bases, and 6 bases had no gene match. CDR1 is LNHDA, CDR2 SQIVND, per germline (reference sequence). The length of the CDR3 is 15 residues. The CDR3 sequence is CASGSGASSYNEQFF. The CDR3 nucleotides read TGTGCCAGTGGTAGCGGGGCCAGCTCCTACAATGAGCAGTTCTTC.

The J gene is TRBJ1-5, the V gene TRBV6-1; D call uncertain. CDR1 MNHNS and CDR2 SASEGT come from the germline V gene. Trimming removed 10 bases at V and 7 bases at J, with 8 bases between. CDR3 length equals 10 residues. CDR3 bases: TGTGCCACGGGCGGGCAGCCCCAGCATTTT. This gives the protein CATGGQPQHF.

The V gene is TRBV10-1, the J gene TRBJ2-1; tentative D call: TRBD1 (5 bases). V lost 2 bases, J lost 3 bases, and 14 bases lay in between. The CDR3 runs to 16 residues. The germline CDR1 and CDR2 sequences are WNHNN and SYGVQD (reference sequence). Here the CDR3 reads CASSEGAGSSYNEQFF. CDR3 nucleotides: TGCGCCAGCAGTGAGGGGGCCGGTTCTAGCTACAATGAGCAGTTCTTC.

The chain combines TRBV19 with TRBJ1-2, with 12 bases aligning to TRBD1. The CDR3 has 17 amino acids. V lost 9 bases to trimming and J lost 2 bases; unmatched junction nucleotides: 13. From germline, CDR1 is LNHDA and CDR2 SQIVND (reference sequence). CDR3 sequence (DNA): TGTGCCAGCAAGAAACCGGGACAGGGGGCTTCAAACTATGGCTACACCTTC. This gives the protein CASKKPGQGASNYGYTF. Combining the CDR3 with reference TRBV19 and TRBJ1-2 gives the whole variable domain DGGITQSPKYLFRKEGQNVTLSCEQNLNHDAMYWYRQDPGQGLRLIYYSQIVNDFQKGDIAEGYSVSREKKESFPLTVTSAQKNPTAFYLCASKKPGQGASNYGYTFGSGTRLTVV.

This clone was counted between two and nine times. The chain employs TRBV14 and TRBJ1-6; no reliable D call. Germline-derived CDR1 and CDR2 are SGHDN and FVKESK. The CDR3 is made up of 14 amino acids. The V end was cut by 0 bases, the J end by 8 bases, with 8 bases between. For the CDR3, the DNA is TGTGCCAGCAGCCAAGATCCGAGTTATTCACCCCTCCACTTT. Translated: CASSQDPSYSPLHF.

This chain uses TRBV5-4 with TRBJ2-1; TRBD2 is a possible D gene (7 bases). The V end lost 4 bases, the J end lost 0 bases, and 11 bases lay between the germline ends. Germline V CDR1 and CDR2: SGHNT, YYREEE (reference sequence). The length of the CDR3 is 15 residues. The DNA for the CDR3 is TGTGCCAGCAGCCGCGGGGGCTACTCCTACAATGAGCAGTTCTTC. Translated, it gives CASSRGGYSYNEQFF. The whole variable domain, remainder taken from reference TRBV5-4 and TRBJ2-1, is ETGVTQSPTHLIKTRGQQVTLRCSSQSGHNTVSWYQQALGQGPQFIFQYYREEENGRGNFPPRFSGLQFPNYSSELNVNALELDDSALYLCASSRGGYSYNEQFFGPGTRLTVL.

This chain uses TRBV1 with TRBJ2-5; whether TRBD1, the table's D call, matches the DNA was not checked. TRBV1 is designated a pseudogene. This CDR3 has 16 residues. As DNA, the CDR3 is TGCACCAGCAGCCAAGCGACCGGGACAGGGATGGAGACCCAGTACTTC. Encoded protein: CTSSQATGTGMETQYF.

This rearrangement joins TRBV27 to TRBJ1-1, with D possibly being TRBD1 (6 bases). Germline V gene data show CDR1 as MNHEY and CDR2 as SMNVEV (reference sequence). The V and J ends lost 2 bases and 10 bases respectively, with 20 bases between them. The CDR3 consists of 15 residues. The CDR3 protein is CASSLSLGVRGLAFF. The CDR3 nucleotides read TGTGCCAGCAGTTTAAGCCTGGGGGTAAGGGGGTTAGCTTTCTTT.

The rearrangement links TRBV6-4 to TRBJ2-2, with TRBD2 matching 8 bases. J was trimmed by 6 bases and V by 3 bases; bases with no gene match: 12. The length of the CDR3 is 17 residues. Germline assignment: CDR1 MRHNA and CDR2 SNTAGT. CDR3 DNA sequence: TGTGCCAGCAGTGATGAAGCGGGAGACCAACACCCCGGGGAGCTGTTTTTT. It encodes CASSDEAGDQHPGELFF.

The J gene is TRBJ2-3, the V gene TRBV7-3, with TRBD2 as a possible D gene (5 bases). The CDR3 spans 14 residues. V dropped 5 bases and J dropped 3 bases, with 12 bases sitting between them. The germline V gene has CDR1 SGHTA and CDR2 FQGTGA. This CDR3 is CASSPGVATDTQYF. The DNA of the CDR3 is TGTGCCAGCAGCCCCGGGGTGGCAACAGATACGCAGTATTTT.

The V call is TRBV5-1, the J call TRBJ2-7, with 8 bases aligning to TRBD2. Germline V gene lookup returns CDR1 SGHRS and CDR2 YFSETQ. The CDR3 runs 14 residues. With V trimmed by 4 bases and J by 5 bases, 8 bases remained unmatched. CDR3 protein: CASSDTGGGNEQYF. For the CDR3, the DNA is TGCGCCAGCAGCGATACGGGGGGGGGAAACGAGCAGTACTTC. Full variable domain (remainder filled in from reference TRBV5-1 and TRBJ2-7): KAGVTQTPRYLIKTRGQQVTLSCSPISGHRSVSWYQQTPGQGLQFLFEYFSETQRNKGNFPGRFSGRQFSNSRSEMNVSTLELGDSALYLCASSDTGGGNEQYFGPGTRLTVT.

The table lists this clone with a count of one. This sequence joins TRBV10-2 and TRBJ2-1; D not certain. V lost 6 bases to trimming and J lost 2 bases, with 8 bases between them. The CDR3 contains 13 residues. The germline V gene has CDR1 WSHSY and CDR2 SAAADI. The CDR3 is CASRALPYNEQFF. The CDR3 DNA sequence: TGCGCCAGCAGAGCCCTCCCCTACAATGAGCAGTTCTTC.

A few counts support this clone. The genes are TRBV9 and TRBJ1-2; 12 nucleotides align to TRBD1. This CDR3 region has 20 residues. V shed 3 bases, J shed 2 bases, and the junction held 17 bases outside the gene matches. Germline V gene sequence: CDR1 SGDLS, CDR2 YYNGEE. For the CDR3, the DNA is TGTGCCAGCAGCGGAGGAGTCTCGGGACAGGGGGCAAAAAGGAACTATGGCTACACCTTC. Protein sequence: CASSGGVSGQGAKRNYGYTF.

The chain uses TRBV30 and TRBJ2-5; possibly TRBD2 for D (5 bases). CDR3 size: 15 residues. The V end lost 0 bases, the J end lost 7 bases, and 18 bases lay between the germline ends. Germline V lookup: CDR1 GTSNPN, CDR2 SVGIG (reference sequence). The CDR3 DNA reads TGTGCCTGGAGTGTGGAGACCGCGAGGCGGGTGACCCAGTACTTC. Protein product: CAWSVETARRVTQYF.

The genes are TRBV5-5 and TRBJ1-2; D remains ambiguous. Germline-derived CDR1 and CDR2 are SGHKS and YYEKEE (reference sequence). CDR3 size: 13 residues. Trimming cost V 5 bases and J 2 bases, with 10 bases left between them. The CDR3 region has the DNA TGTGCCAGCAGTGATCTGGAGAACTATGGCTACACCTTC. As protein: CASSDLENYGYTF.

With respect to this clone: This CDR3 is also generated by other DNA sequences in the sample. The CDR3: CASNVRKNTEAFF. CDR3 DNA: TGTGCCAGTAATGTGAGGAAGAACACTGAAGCTTTCTTT. This chain joins TRBV2 and TRBJ1-1, with unresolved D. There are 13 residues in the CDR3. Trimming removed 9 bases at V and 1 base at J, with 12 bases between. Germline assignment: CDR1 SNHLY and CDR2 FYNNEI.

The CDR3 bases are TGCAGCGCAGGCCAGACAGGCTTTACCGCATATGGCTACACCTTC. Translated, it gives CSAGQTGFTAYGYTF. The chain employs TRBV29-1 and TRBJ1-2; D is possibly TRBD1 (6 bases). V lost 7 bases, J lost 5 bases, and 23 bases lay in between. The CDR3 extends over 15 amino acids. Germline CDR1 is SQVTM and CDR2 is ANQGSEA.

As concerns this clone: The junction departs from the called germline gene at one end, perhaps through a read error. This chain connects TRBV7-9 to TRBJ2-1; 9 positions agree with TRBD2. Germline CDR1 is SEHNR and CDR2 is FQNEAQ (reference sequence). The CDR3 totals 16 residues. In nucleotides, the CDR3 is TGTTCCAGCAGCTTACCCCGGACTAGCGACTACAATGAGCAGTTCTTC. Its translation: CSSSLPRTSDYNEQFF.

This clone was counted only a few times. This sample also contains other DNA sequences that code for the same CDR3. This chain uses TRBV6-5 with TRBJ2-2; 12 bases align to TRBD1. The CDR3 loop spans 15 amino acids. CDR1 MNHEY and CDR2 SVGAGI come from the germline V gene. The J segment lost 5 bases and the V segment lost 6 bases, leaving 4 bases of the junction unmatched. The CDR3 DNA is TGTGCCAGCAGGGGGGACAGGGGGCAAACCGGGGAGCTGTTTTTT. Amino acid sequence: CASRGDRGQTGELFF.

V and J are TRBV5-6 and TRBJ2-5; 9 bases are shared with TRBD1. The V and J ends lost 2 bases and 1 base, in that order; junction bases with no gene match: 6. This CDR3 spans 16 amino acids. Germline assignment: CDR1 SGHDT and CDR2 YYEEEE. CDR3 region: CASSLRGTGTQETQYF. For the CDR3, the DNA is TGTGCCAGCAGCTTACGAGGGACAGGGACCCAAGAGACCCAGTACTTC.

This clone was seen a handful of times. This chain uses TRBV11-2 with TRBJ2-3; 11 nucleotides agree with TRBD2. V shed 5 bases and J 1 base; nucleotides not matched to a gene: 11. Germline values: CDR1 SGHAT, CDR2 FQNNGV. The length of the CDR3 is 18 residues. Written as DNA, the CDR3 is TGTGCCAGCAGCGGATTGCTAGCGGGGGGAATTGGCACAGATACGCAGTATTTT. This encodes CASSGLLAGGIGTDTQYF.

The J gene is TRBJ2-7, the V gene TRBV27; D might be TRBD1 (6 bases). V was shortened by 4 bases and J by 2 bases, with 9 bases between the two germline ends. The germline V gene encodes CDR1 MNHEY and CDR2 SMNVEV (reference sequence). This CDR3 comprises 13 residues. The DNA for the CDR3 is TGTGCCAGCAGTTCTGGACAGCCCTACGAGCAGTACTTC. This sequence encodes CASSSGQPYEQYF.

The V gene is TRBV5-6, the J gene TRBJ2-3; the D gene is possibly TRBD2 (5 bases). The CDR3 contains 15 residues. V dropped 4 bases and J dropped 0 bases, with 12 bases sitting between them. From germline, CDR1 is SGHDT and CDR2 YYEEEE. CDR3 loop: CASSPPGVSTDTQYF. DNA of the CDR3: TGTGCCAGCAGCCCTCCCGGGGTGAGCACAGATACGCAGTATTTT. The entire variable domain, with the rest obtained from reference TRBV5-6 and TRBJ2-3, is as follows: DAGVTQSPTHLIKTRGQQVTLRCSPKSGHDTVSWYQQALGQGPQFIFQYYEEEERQRGNFPDRFSGHQFPNYSSELNVNALLLGDSALYLCASSPPGVSTDTQYFGPGTRLTVL.

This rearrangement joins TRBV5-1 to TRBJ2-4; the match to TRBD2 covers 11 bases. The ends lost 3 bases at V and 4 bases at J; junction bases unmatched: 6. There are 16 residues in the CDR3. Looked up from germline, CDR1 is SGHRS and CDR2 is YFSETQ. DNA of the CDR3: TGCGCCAGCAGCTCGGGACTAGCGGATGGAAAAAACATTCAGTACTTC. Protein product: CASSSGLADGKNIQYF.

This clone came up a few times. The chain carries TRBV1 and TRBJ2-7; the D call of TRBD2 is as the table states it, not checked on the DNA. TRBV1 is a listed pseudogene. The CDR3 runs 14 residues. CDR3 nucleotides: TGCACCAGCAGCCCTCTGAACTGCCGCTACGAGCAGTACTTC. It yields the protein CTSSPLNCRYEQYF.

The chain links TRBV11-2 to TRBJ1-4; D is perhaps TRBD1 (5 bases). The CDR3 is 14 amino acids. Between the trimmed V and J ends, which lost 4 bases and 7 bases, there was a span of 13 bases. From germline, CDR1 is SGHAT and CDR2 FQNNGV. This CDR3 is CASSSGGVGEKLFF. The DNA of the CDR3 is TGTGCCAGCAGCTCCGGGGGAGTCGGTGAAAAACTGTTTTTT.

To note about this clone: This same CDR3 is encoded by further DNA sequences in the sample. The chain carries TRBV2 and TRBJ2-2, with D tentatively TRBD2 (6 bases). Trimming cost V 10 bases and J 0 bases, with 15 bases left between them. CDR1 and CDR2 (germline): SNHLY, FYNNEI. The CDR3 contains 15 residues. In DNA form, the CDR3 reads TGTGCCACCAAACCTCGGGGGACGAACACCGGGGAGCTGTTTTTT. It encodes CATKPRGTNTGELFF.

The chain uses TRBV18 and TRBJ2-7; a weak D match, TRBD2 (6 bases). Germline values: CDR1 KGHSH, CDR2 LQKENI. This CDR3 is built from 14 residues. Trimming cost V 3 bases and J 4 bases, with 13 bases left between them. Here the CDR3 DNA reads TGTGCCAGCTCACCCCGACCGGGGGTGTACGAGCAGTACTTC. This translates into CASSPRPGVYEQYF.

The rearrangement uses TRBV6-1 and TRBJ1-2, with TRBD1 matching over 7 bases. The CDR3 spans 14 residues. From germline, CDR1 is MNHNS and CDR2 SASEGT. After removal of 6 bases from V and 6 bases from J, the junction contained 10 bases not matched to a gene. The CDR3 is CASRGLRQGDGYTF. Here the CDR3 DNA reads TGTGCCAGCAGGGGACTGAGGCAGGGGGATGGCTACACCTTC.